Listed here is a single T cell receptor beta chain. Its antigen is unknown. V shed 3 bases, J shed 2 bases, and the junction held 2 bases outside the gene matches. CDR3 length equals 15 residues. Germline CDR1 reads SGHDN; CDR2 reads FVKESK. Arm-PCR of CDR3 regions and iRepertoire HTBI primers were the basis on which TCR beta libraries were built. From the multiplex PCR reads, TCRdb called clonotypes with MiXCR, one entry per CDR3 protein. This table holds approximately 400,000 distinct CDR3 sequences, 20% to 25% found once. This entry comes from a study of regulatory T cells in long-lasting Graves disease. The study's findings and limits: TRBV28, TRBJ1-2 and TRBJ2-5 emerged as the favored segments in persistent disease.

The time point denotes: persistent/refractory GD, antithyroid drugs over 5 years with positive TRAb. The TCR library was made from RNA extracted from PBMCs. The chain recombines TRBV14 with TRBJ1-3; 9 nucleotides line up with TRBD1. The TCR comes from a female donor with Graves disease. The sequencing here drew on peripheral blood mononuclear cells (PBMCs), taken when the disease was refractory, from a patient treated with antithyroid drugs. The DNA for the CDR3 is TGTGCCAGCAGCCACCGGACAGGGGCTGGAAACACCATATATTTT. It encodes CASSHRTGAGNTIYF.